One sample yielded the 5 T cell receptor beta chains listed below, sequenced in a study of Graves' ophthalmopathy and Graves' hyperthyroidism. Amplified TCR beta CDR3 regions were obtained using RNA transcripts as template. Amplification began with first-round RT-PCR using HTBI primers, then second-round multiplex PCR was performed. TCRdb used MiXCR to reprocess the multiplex PCR reads, holding one entry per CDR3 protein. The sample lists about 370,000 distinct CDR3 sequences; 17% were seen once. The sample taken for sequencing was peripheral blood. Receptors originate from an adult woman with stable Graves' hyperthyroidism.

The V gene is TRBV28, the J gene TRBJ1-1; 7 bases are a match to TRBD1. With 5 bases clipped from V and 5 bases from J, the junction kept 8 bases outside the gene matches. This CDR3 is built from 14 residues. Germline loops: CDR1 MDHEN, CDR2 SYDVKM. CDR3 coding DNA: TGTGCCAGCAGTCTAGGGGGCGCGGGTACTGAAGCTTTCTTT. Amino acids: CASSLGGAGTEAFF.

This clonotype occurred many times. This chain joins TRBV10-3 and TRBJ2-7; D call uncertain. V was trimmed by 0 bases and J by 2 bases, leaving 14 bases between them. This CDR3 is 16 amino acids long. The V gene's germline CDR1 is ENHRY and CDR2 SYGVKD. Here the CDR3 reads CAISESTIHGTYEQYF. As DNA, the CDR3 is TGTGCCATCAGTGAGTCCACAATTCATGGGACCTACGAGCAGTACTTC.

This clonotype was seen repeatedly, ten times or more. CDR3 nucleotide sequence: TGTGCCAGCAGTTTAGTGGGCAGGGTTGAGAATCAGCCCCAGCATTTT. Protein product: CASSLVGRVENQPQHF. The V call is TRBV12-3 or TRBV12-4, the J call TRBJ1-5; tentative D call: TRBD1 (5 bases). V was shortened by 1 base and J by 4 bases, with 14 bases between the two germline ends. CDR3 length equals 16 residues.

This clonotype has a handful of counts. V is TRBV12-3 or TRBV12-4 and J is TRBJ2-2; D uncertain. The CDR3 consists of 16 residues. Trimming removed 2 bases at V and 5 bases at J, with 15 bases between. CDR3 coding DNA: TGTGCCAGCAGTTTAAATGTGGCACCCGGTACCGGGGAGCTGTTTTTT. This gives the protein CASSLNVAPGTGELFF.

Ten or more counts support this clonotype. This chain links TRBV27 with TRBJ1-2, with D hard to call. There are 13 residues in the CDR3. The V end was cut by 3 bases, the J end by 6 bases, with 11 bases between. Germline V lookup: CDR1 MNHEY, CDR2 SMNVEV (reference sequence). CDR3 protein: CASSLWGNDGYTF. The CDR3 region has the DNA TGTGCCAGCAGTTTGTGGGGTAATGATGGCTACACCTTC.